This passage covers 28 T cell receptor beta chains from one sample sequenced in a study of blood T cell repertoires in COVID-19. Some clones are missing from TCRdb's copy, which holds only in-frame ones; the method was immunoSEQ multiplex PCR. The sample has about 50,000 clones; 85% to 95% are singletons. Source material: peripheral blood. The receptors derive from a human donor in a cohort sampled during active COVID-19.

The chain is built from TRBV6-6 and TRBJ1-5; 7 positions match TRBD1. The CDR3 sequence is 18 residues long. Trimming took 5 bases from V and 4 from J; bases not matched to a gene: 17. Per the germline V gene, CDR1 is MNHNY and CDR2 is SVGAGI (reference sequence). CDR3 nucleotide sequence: TGTGCCAGCAGTCCAAACAGGGGAAGCTTACGTACGAATCAGCCCCAGCATTTT. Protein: CASSPNRGSLRTNQPQHF.

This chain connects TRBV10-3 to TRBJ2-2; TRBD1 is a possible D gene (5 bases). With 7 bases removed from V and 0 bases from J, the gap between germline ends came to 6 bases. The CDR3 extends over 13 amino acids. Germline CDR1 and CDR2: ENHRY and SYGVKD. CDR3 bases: TGTGCCATCACAGGGACGAACACCGGGGAGCTGTTTTTT. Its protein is CAITGTNTGELFF.

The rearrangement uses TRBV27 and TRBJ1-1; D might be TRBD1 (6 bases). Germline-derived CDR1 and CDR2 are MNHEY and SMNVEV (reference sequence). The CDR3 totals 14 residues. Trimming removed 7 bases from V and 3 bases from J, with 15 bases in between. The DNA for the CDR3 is TGTGCCAGCACACAGGGCTACGGGGACACTGAAGCTTTCTTT. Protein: CASTQGYGDTEAFF.

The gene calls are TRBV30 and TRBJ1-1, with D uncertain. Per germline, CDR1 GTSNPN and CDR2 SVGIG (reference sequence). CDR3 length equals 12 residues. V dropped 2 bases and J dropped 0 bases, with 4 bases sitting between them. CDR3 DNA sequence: TGTGCCTGGAGTCCTATGAACACTGAAGCTTTCTTT. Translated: CAWSPMNTEAFF.

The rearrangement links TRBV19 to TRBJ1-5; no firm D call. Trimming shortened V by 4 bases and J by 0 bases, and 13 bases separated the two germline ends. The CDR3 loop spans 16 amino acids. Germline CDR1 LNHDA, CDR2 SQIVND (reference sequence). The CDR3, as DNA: TGTGCCAGTAGTAACCTTGGCAGCGATAGCAATCAGCCCCAGCATTTT. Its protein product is CASSNLGSDSNQPQHF.

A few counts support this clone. This CDR3 reads CASSQANTEAFF. The CDR3 DNA follows: TGTGCCAGCAGCCAGGCAAACACTGAAGCTTTCTTT. This chain links TRBV4-2 with TRBJ1-1; D gene ambiguous. V lost 3 bases to trimming and J lost 2 bases, with 4 bases between them. The CDR3 spans 12 residues. The V gene's germline CDR1 is LGHNA and CDR2 YNFKEQ.

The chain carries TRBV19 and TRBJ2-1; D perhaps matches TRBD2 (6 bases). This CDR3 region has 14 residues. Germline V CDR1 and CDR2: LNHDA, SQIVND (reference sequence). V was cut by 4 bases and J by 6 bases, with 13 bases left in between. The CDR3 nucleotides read TGTGCCAGTAGTAGGGAGGACAAGTTCAATGAGCAGTTCTTC. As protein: CASSREDKFNEQFF.

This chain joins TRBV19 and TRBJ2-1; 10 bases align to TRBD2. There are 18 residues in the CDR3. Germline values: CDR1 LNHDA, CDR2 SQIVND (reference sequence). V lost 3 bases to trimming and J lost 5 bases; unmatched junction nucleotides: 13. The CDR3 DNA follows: TGTGCCAGTAGTATCGTAGCGGCCCTAGCGGGGGACCACAATGAGCAGTTCTTC. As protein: CASSIVAALAGDHNEQFF.

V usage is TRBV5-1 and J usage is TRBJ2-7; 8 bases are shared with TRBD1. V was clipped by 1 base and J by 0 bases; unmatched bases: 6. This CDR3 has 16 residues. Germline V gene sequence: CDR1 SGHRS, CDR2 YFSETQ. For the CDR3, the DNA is TGCGCCAGCAGCTTGAACGAACAGGGGGGCTCCTACGAGCAGTACTTC. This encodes CASSLNEQGGSYEQYF.

CDR3 nucleotides: TGTGCCGGTAAGAAGGACAACACAGATACGCAGTATTTT. Translated: CAGKKDNTDTQYF. This chain joins TRBV2 and TRBJ2-3; D perhaps matches TRBD1 (5 bases). CDR1 and CDR2 (germline): SNHLY, FYNNEI. The CDR3 loop spans 13 amino acids. V was pared by 11 bases and J by 2 bases, with 14 bases between.

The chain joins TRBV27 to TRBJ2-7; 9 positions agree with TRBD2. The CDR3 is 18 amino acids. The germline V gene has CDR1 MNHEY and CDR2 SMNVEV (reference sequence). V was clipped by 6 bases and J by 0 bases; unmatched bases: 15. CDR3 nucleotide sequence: TGTGCCAGCAGCCGAGCGGGGGGCCTCCTCGGGGGCTCCTACGAGCAGTACGTC. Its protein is CASSRAGGLLGGSYEQYV.

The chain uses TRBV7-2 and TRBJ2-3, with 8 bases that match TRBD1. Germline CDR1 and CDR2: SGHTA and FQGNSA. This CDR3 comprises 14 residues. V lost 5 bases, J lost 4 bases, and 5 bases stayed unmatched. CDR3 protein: CASSQLQGADTQYF. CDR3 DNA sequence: TGTGCCAGCAGCCAACTACAGGGGGCAGATACGCAGTATTTT.

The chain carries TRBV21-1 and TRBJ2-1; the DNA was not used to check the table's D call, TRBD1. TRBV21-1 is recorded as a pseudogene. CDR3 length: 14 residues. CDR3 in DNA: TGTGCCAGCAGCTTTTCGACAGAGTCACGGGAGCAGTTCTTC. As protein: CASSFSTESREQFF.

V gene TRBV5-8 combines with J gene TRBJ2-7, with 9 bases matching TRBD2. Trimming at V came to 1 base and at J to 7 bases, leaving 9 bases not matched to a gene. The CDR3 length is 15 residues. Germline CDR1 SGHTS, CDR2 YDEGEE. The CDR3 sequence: CASSLTAGGAEEQYF. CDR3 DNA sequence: TGTGCCAGCAGCTTGACAGCGGGGGGCGCAGAAGAGCAGTACTTC.

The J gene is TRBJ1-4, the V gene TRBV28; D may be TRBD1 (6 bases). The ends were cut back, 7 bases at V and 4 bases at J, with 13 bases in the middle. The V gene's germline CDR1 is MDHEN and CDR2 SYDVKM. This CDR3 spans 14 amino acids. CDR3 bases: TGTGCCAGCAACACCAGGGGTCATAATGAAAAACTGTTTTTT. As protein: CASNTRGHNEKLFF.

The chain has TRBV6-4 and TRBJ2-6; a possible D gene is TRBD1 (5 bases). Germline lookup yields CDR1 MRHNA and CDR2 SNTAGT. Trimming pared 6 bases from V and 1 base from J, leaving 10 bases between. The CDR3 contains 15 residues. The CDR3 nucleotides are TGTGCCAGCAGCCATACAGGTTCTGGGGCCAACGTCCTGACTTTC. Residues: CASSHTGSGANVLTF.

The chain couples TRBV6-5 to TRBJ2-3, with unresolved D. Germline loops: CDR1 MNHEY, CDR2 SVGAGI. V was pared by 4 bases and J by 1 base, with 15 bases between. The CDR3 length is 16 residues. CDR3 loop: CASSLSQRLGTDTQYF. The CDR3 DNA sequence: TGTGCCAGCAGTTTATCTCAGCGTCTCGGCACAGATACGCAGTATTTT.

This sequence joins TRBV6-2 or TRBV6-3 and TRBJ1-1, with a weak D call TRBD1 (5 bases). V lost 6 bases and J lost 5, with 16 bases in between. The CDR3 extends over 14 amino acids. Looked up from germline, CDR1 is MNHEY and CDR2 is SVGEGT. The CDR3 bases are TGTGCCAGCAGCACCCTTAATAGGGGTACTGAAGCTTTCTTT. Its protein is CASSTLNRGTEAFF.

The CDR3 coding sequence is TGTGCCAGCGGACAGGGGACTACTAATGAAAAACTGTTTTTT. This gives the protein CASGQGTTNEKLFF. The rearrangement uses TRBV6-6 and TRBJ1-4; 9 bases agree with TRBD1. From germline, CDR1 is MNHNY and CDR2 SVGAGI (reference sequence). The CDR3 spans 14 residues. V was clipped by 8 bases and J by 2 bases; unmatched bases: 3.

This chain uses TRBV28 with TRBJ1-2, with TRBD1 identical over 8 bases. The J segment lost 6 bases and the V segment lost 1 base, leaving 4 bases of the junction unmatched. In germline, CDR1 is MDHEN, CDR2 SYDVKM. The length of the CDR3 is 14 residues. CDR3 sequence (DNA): TGTGCCAGCAGTTTATTCCCGGACAGGGATGGCTACACCTTC. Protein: CASSLFPDRDGYTF.

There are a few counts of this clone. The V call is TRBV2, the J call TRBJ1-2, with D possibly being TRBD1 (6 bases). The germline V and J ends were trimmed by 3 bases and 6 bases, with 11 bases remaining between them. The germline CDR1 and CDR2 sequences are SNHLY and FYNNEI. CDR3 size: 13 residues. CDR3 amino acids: CASSENRDHGYTF. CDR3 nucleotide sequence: TGTGCCAGCAGTGAGAACAGGGACCATGGCTACACCTTC. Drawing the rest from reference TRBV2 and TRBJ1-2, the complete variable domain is EPEVTQTPSHQVTQMGQEVILRCVPISNHLYFYWYRQILGQKVEFLVSFYNNEISEKSEIFDDQFSVERPDGSNFTLKIRSTKLEDSAMYFCASSENRDHGYTFGSGTRLTVV.

The CDR3 is CASRVNRVGANVLTF. As DNA, the CDR3 is TGTGCCAGCAGGGTAAACAGGGTGGGGGCCAACGTCCTGACTTTC. The chain links TRBV2 to TRBJ2-6, with D possibly being TRBD1 (6 bases). Trimming shortened V by 6 bases and J by 4 bases, and 13 bases separated the two germline ends. Germline assignment: CDR1 SNHLY and CDR2 FYNNEI. This CDR3 is built from 15 residues.

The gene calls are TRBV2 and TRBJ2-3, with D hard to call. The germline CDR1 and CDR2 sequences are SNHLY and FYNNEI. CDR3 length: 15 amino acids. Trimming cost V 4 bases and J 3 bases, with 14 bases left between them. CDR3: CASSGMTVSTDTQYF. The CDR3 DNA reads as TGTGCCAGCAGTGGGATGACTGTATCTACAGATACGCAGTATTTT.

The CDR3 reads CASSVGPAGGQETQYF. The CDR3 nucleotides read TGTGCCAGCAGCGTAGGTCCAGCGGGGGGTCAAGAGACCCAGTACTTC. V gene TRBV9 combines with J gene TRBJ2-5; TRBD2 matches at 9 bases. This CDR3 has 16 residues. CDR1 is SGDLS, CDR2 YYNGEE, per germline. V shed 0 bases and J 2 bases; nucleotides not matched to a gene: 5.

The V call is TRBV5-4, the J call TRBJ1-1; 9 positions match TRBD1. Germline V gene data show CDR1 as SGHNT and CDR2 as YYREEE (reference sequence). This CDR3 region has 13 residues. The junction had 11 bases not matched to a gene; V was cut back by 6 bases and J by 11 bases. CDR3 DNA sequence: TGTGCCAGCACCCGGGCCGGGACAGGGAAGGCTTTCTTT. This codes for CASTRAGTGKAFF.

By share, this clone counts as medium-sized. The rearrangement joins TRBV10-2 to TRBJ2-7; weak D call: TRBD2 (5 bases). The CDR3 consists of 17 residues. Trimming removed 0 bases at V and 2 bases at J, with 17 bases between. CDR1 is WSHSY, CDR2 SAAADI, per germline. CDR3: CASSESPFRRPPYEQYF. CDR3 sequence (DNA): TGCGCCAGCAGTGAGTCGCCTTTTCGGAGGCCCCCCTACGAGCAGTACTTC.

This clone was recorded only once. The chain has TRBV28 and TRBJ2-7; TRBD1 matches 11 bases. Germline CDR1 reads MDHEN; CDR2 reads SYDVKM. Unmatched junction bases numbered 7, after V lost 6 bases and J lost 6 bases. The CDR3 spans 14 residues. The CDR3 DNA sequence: TGTGCCAGCAGGGCCCCGGGGACAGGGGGCGAGCAGTACTTC. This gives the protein CASRAPGTGGEQYF.

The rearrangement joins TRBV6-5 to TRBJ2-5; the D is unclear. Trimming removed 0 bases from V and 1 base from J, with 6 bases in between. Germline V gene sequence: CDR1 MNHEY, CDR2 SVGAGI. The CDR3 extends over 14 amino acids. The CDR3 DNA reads TGTGCCAGCAGTTACTCAGAGTTCCAAGAGACCCAGTACTTC. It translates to CASSYSEFQETQYF.